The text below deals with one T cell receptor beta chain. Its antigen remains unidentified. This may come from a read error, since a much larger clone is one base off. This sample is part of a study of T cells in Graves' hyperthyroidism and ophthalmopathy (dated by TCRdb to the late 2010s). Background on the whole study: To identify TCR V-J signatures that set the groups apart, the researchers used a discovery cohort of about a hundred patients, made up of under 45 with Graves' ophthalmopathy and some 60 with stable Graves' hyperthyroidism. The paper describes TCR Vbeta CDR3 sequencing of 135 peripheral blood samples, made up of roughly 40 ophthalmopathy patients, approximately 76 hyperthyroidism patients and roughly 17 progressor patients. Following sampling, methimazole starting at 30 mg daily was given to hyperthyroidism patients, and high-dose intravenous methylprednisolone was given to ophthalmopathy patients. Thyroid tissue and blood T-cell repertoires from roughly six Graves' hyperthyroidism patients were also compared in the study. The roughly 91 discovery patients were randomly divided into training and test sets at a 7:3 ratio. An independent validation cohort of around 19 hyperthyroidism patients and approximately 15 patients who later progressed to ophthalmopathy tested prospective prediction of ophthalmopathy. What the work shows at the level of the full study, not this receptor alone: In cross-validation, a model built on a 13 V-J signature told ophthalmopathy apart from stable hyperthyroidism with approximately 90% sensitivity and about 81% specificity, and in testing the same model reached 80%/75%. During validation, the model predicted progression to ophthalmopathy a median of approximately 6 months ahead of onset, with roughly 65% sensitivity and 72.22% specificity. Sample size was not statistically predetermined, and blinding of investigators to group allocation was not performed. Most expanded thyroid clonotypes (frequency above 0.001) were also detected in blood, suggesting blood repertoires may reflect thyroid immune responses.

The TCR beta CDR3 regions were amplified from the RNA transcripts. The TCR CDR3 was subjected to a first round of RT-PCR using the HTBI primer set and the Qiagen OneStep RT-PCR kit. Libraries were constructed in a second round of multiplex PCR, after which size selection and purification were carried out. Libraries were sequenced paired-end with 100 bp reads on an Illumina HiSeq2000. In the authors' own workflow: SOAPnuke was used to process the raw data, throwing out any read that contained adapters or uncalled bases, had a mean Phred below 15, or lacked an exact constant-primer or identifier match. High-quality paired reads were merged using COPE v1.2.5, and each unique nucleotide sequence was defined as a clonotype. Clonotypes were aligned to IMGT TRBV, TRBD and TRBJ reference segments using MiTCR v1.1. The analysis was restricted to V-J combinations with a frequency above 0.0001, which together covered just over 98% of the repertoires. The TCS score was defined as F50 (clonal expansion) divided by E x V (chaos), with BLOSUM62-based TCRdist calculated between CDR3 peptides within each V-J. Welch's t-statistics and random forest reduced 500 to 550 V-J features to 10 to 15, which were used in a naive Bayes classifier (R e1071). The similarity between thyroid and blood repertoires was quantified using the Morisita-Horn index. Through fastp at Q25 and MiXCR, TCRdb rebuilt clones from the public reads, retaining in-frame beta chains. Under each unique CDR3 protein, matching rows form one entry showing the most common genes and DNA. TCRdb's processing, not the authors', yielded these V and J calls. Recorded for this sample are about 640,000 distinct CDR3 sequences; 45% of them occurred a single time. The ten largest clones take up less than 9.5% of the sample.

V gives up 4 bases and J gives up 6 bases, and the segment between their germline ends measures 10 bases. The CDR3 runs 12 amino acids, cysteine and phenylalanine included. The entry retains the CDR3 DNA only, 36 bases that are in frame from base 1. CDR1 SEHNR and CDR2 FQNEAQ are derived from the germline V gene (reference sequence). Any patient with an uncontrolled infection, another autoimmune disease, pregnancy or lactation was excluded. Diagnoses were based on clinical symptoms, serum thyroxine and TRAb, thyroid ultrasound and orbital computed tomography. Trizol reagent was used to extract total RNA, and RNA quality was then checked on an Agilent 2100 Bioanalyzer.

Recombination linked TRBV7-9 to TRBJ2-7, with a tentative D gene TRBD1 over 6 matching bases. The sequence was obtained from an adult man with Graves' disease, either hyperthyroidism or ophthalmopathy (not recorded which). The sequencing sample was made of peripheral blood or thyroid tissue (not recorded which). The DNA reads TGTGCCAGCAGCTCAGCCAGGGGCGAGCAGTACTTC. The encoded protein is CASSSARGEQYF.